This T cell receptor (beta chain) was obtained from a study of T-cell reconstitution after alpha-beta-depleted transplantation in children listed by TCRdb under 2016. About the full investigation: Using TCR repertoire profiling, the study followed T-cell immune reconstitution in a quantitative way in children after TCRalphabeta/CD19-depleted allogeneic hematopoietic cell transplantation. What the research found in general, with its limitations: In some patients, the high TCRbeta diversity seen at day 60 was put down to recipient T cells and intrathymic progenitors that had survived conditioning. The apparently early recovery of alphabetaT-cell counts about two months after transplant reportedly depended on only several hundred rapidly expanded clones that came from non-depleted graft cells. The frequencies of hyperexpanded clones fell over the following months, and after one year, T-cell counts and TCRbeta diversity were mostly attributed to newly produced T cells.

Read against the paper, the sample's treatment or condition label means: allogeneic hematopoietic cell transplantation with graft depleted of TCRalphabeta T cells and CD19 B cells. TCRalphabeta/CD19-depleted allogeneic hematopoietic cell grafts were given to the transplant recipients, all of whom were children. This clonotype was picked up a small number of times. No cognate antigen has been identified for it. Base qualities are not at hand, and no much larger clone is one base apart. Spanning cysteine to phenylalanine, the CDR3 consists of 13 amino acids. The sequence is cut down to CDR3 DNA, 39 bases in frame from base 1. Per the germline V gene, MNHEY is the CDR1 and SVGAGI is the CDR2. V is pared back by 6 bases and J by 9 bases, with 15 bases lying between the germline termini. The library came from PCR. Sequencing used an Illumina HiSeq 2500. To normalize quantification of the TCRbeta repertoire, the TCR libraries were built with molecular barcoding that relied on unique molecular identifiers. TCRdb reprocessing: public reads trimmed at Q25 with fastp, clones called with MiXCR, in-frame beta chains kept. CDR3 protein duplicates are merged, each entry listing the most common genes and DNA. The table for this sample lists a few hundred thousand distinct CDR3 sequences; over 20% of them were counted only once. The top ten constitute about 35% of the sample.

Rearrangement joined TRBV6-5 to TRBJ2-1; no D gene is confidently identified. Specimen: PBMCs, collected before TCRalphabeta/CD19-depleted stem cell transplant. This TCR was sampled from a boy younger than two with Wiskott-Aldrich syndrome, due to receive a stem cell transplant. The nucleotide sequence reads as follows: TGTGCCAGCAGCTATAGCCAAGTCACTGAGCAGTTCTTC. Its protein is CASSYSQVTEQFF.